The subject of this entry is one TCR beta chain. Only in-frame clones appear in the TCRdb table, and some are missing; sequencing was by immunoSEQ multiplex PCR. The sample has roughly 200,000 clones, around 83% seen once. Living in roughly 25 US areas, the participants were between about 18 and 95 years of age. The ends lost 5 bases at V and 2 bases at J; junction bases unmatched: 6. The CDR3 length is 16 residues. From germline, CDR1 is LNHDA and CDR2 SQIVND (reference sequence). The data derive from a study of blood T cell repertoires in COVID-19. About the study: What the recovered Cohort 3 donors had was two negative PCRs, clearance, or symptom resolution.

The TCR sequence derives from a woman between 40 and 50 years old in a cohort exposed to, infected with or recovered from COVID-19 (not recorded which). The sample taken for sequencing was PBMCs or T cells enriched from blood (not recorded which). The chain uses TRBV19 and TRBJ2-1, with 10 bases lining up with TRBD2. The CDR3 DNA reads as TGTGCCAGTAGTGGTTCTAGCGGGGGTACCTACAATGAGCAGTTCTTC. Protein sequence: CASSGSSGGTYNEQFF.